The present entry profiles one T cell receptor beta chain with its context. Antigen: not known. This sample is part of a study of T cell responses to AZD1222 COVID-19 vaccine. Overall study results and limits: Spike as a whole was targeted by vaccine-associated CD4 TCRs, dominant at 160-218 and 743-854. Spike-specific TCR breadth and depth were elevated following two AZD1222 doses. A mostly white British donor set with more females was recruited, and clonal diversity was possibly underestimated. Repertoires were collected only later (after the peak T cell response had occurred).

Assay used: immunoSEQ multiplex PCR; TCRdb lists only in-frame clones, some missing. The sample contains about 140,000 clones, about 92% of which appear only once. V gave up 7 bases and J gave up 6 bases, with 21 bases separating them. This CDR3 has 15 residues. Germline V gives CDR1 MDHEN, CDR2 SYDVKM. The J gene is TRBJ1-2, the V gene TRBV28; no firm D call. The sequence came from an adult who had recovered from COVID-19. Sequencing used peripheral blood, obtained after recovery from COVID-19. This chain's CDR3 is CASNVPGLPVDGYTF. The CDR3 DNA reads TGTGCCAGCAACGTCCCGGGCCTTCCAGTGGATGGCTACACCTTC.